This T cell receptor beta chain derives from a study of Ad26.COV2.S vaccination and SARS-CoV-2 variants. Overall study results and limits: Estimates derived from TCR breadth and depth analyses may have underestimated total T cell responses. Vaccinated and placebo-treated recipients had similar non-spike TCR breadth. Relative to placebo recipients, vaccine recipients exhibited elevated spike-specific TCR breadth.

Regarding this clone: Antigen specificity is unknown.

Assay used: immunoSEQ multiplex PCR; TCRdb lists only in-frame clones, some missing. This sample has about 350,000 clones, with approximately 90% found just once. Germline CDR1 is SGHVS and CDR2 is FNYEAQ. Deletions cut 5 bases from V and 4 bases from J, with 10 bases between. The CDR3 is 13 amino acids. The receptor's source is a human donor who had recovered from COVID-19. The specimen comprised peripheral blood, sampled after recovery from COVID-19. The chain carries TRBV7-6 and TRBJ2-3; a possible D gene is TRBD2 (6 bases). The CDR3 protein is CASSPPGADTQYF. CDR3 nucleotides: TGTGCCAGCAGCCCGCCGGGGGCAGATACGCAGTATTTT.